This T cell receptor beta chain was found in a study of blood T cell repertoires in COVID-19. The CDR3 has 13 residues. V was clipped by 2 bases and J by 5 bases, with 4 bases between them. Germline CDR1 WNHNN, CDR2 SYGVQD (reference sequence). Donors of Cohort 3 who recovered were those that had two negative PCRs, clearance, or symptom resolution. The data were produced by immunoSEQ multiplex PCR, yet TCRdb's version contains in-frame clones alone and is incomplete. The sample includes around 200,000 clones, more than 80% of them seen just once. This clone was found once. Sequenced input: PBMCs or T cells enriched from blood (not recorded which). The chain recombines TRBV10-1 with TRBJ1-6, with D unresolved. This receptor was identified in a man aged 35 to 55 who had recovered from COVID-19. DNA of the CDR3: TGCGCCAGCAGTGAGGGGCATAATTCACCCCTCCACTTT. Residues: CASSEGHNSPLHF.